This T cell receptor beta chain originates from a study of T cells in Graves' hyperthyroidism and ophthalmopathy. On the study more broadly: Peripheral blood was drawn at first diagnosis, prior to all treatment.

Graves' hyperthyroidism qualified as stable when ophthalmopathy did not progress within 18 months. Fresh peripheral blood, around 9.5 ml, yielded the PBMCs. This clonotype was observed a single time. What it recognizes is unknown. Looked up from germline, CDR1 is ENHRY and CDR2 is SYGVKD. Trimming removed 5 bases from V and 7 bases from J; junction bases left unmatched: 17. There are 18 residues in the CDR3. Study results and caveats: Blood also contained most expanded thyroid clonotypes above 0.001.

From RNA transcripts, TCR beta CDR3 regions were amplified. The HTBI primer set served for first-round RT-PCR of the TCR CDR3. One entry per CDR3 protein, called by TCRdb with MiXCR from the multiplex PCR reads. This table has hundreds of thousands of distinct CDR3 sequences, around 38% appearing once. The sequenced sample consisted of blood. The chain is built from TRBV10-3 and TRBJ1-5; 10 positions match TRBD1. The TCR originated in a young man with Graves' hyperthyroidism. This chain's CDR3 is CAISSHRDRGPGEQPQHF. CDR3 nucleotides: TGTGCCATCAGTTCTCACCGGGACAGGGGACCAGGCGAGCAGCCCCAGCATTTT.